This T cell receptor (beta chain) is from a study of cytomegalovirus exposure and HLA in healthy donors. PCR involved 60 Vbeta and 13 Jbeta primers. Sequencing used immunoSEQ multiplex PCR; TCRdb keeps in-frame clones, though not all of them. The sample includes roughly 200,000 clones, around 83% of them seen just once. Whereas donors were nominally healthy upon sampling, unrecorded immune exposures were probable. Note on this clone: Its cognate antigen is unknown.

Findings and limits, study-wide: Sequencing likely produced, as an artifact, a cluster of highly shared sequence variants. It was 164 TCR beta chains that were listed as cytomegalovirus-associated.

The CDR3 is made up of 15 amino acids. V lost 4 bases to trimming and J lost 2 bases, with 15 bases between them. The germline V gene encodes CDR1 SGHNT and CDR2 YYREEE (reference sequence). V and J are TRBV5-4 and TRBJ2-5; tentatively, D is TRBD2 (5 bases). Sequences were obtained from PBMCs. The TCR sequence derives from a man aged 50 to 59 in good health and CMV-seronegative. CDR3 sequence reads: CASSPPGGKQETQYF. The CDR3 coding sequence is TGTGCCAGCAGCCCCCCCGGAGGAAAGCAAGAGACCCAGTACTTC.